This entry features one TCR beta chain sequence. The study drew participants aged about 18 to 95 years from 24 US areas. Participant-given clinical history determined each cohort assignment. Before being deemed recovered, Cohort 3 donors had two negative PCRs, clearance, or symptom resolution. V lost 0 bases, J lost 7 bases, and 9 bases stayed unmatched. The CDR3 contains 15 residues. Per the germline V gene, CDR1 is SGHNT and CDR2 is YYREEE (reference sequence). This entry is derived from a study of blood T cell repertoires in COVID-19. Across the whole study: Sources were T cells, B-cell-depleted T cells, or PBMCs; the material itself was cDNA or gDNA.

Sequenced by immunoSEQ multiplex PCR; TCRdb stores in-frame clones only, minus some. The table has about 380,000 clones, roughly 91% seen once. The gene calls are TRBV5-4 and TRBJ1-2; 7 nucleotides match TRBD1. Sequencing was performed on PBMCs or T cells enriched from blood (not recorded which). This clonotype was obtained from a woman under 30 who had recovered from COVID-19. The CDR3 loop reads CASSLGGQGEGGYTF. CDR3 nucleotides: TGTGCCAGCAGCTTGGGCGGCCAGGGGGAAGGTGGCTACACCTTC.